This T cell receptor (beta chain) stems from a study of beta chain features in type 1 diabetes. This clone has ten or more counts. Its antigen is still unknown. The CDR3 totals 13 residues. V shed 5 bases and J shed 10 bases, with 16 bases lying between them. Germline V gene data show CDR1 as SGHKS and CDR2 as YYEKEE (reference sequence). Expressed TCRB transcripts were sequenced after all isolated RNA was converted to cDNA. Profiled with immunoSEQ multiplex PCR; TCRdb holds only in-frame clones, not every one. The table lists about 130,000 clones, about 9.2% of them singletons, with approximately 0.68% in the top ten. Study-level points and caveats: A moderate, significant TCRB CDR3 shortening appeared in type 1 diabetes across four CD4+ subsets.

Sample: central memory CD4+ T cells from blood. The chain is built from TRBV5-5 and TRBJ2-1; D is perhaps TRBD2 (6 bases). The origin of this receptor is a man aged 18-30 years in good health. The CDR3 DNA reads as TGTGCCAGCAGACCGAGCGGGCTAAGGGAGCAGTTCTTC. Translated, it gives CASRPSGLREQFF.